This note documents a single T cell receptor beta chain sequence. What it binds is not known. The data originate from a study of T cell responses to AZD1222 COVID-19 vaccine. Measured with immunoSEQ multiplex PCR; TCRdb has only the in-frame clones, and not every one. The repertoire has approximately 68,000 clones, about 91% of them found once; the top ten carry 15% to 20%. Study-wide findings and caveats: Along spike, vaccine-associated CD4 TCRs were found throughout, with dominance at 160-218 and 743-854. Clonal diversity was possibly underestimated, and white British individuals and females predominated among donors. Spike-specific TCR breadth and depth grew following two AZD1222 doses. Within unmutated variant regions lay the reported targets of nearly half of spike-specific TCRs.

Germline assignment: CDR1 LGHNA and CDR2 YSLEER. The CDR3 has 16 residues. Trimming at V came to 4 bases and at J to 11 bases, leaving 13 bases not matched to a gene. This TCR derives from an adult in good health. The sequencing used peripheral blood, collected on day 0 of AZD1222 vaccination. The chain links TRBV4-3 to TRBJ2-1; 11 nucleotides line up with TRBD2. The CDR3 sequence: CASSPSSTSGTWQQFF. CDR3 nucleotides: TGCGCCAGCAGCCCGAGTTCGACTAGCGGGACTTGGCAGCAGTTCTTC.